This T cell receptor (beta chain) emerged from a study of CD8+CD57+ T cells in acquired aplastic anemia (dated by TCRdb to the late 2010s). About the investigation overall: Extracted DNA from sorted CD4+ and CD8+ cells averaged about 3 ug, ranging from roughly 0.17 to 30 ug. CD8+CD57+ expansion was defined as frequency above the mean frequency observed in healthy subjects.

TCR beta VDJ combination and CDR3 sequence profiling used genomic DNA as the template. An Illumina HiSeq 2000 was the platform used for TCR repertoire sequencing. The authors' analysis ran thus. Repertoire assessment relied on Simpson's diversity index, CDR3 size and DJ length profiles, and TRBV/TRBJ rearrangement plots. The most abundant DNA sequence in the deep sequencing data was taken as the immunodominant clone. CDR3 amino acid sequences were screened for sharing across subjects and compared with published repertoires and the VDJdb database. TCRdb's own reprocessing of the public reads used fastp at Q25 and MiXCR and kept productive beta chains. Every CDR3 protein is listed once, alongside the most common genes and DNA of its rows. The authors' filters were not applied to this entry. Recorded for this sample are roughly 180,000 distinct CDR3 sequences; approximately 48% of them occurred a single time. 10% to 15% of the sample rests with the top ten.

V trim: 1 base; J trim: 7 bases; unmatched bases: 10. From its cysteine to its phenylalanine, the CDR3 spans 16 amino acids. Of all the DNA, just the CDR3 is kept, 48 bases in frame from base 1. As encoded in the germline V gene, CDR1 is SGHTA while CDR2 is FQGNSA. This clonotype was counted many times. The antigen this receptor binds is unknown. The input lacks base qualities; no much larger clone sits a single base away. Flow cytometry had shown CD8+CD57+ cell expansion in the patients selected for sequencing. Every patient had a diagnosis of severe acquired aplastic anemia based on International Study of Aplastic Anemia and Agranulocytosis and Camitta criteria. No therapy had been received by the patients at the time of blood sampling. The study deep-sequenced TCR repertoires of sorted CD4+ and CD8+ blood T cells from severe aplastic anemia patients and healthy subjects. In the USA, patient enrollment took place under clinicaltrials.gov protocols 00001620, 01623167, 00001397, 00071045, 00081523 and 00961064. Ficoll-Paque density gradient centrifugation was used to isolate peripheral blood mononuclear cells. Before DNA extraction, CD4+ and CD8+ T cells were sorted with FACS or magnetic beads.

What the research found in general, with its limitations: Although 25 to 30 CD8+ CDR3 sequences were shared by patients and controls, these sequences appeared highly expressed in patients and within the immunodominant clones of patients. Between patients and healthy controls, no significant difference in CD8+ Simpson's diversity was found (P=0.060).

Sequenced input: sorted CD4+, CD8+, or CD8+CD57+ T cells (not recorded which) from PBMCs. The receptor was derived from a human donor with aplastic anemia. This receptor chain uses TRBV7-2 and TRBJ2-7, with 10 bases in between that match TRBD1. The nucleotide sequence is given as TGTGCCAGCAGCTTAGGGCGGGACAGGGGCGCTCTAGAGCAGTACTTC. This encodes CASSLGRDRGALEQYF.